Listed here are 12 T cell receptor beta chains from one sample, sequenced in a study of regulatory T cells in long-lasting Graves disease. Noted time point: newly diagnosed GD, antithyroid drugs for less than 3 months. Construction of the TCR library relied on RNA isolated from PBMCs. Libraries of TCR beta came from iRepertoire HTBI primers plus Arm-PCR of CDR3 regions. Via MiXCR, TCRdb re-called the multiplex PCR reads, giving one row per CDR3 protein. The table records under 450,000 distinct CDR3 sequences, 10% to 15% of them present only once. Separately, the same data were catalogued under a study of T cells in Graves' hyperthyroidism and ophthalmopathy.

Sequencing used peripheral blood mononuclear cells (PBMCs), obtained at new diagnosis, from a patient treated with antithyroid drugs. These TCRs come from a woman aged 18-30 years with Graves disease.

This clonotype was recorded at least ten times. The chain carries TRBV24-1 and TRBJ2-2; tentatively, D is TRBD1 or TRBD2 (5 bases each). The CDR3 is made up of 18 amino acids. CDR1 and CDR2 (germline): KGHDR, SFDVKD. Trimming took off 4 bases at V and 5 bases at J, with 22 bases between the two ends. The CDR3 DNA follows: TGTGCCACCAGTGACAGCCCCCATTGGGGGAAAGTAACCGGGGAGCTGTTTTTT. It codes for CATSDSPHWGKVTGELFF.

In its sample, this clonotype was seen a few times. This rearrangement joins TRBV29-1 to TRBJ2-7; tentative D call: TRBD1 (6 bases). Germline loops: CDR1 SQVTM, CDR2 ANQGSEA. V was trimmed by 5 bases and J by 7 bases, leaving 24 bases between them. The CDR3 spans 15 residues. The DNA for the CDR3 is TGCAGCGTTTCCACGCTCCAGACAGGTGGGTGGGAGCAGTACTTC. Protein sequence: CSVSTLQTGGWEQYF.

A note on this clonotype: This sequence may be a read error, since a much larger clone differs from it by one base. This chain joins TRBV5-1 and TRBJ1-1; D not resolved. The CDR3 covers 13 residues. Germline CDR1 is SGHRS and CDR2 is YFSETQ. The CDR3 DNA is TGCGCCGGCAGCCTACGGTATAACACTGAAGCTTTCTTT. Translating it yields CAGSLRYNTEAFF. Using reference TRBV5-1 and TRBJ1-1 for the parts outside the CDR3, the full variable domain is KAGVTQTPRYLIKTRGQQVTLSCSPISGHRSVSWYQQTPGQGLQFLFEYFSETQRNKGNFPGRFSGRQFSNSRSEMNVSTLELGDSALYLCAGSLRYNTEAFFGQGTRLTVV.

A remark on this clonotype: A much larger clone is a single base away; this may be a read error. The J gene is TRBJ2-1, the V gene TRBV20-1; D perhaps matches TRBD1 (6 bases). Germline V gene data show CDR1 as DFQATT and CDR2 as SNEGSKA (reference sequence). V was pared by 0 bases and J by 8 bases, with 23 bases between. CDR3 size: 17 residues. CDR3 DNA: TGCAGTGCTAGAGATCTTTATGGGGGCTTAGCCGTGGATGAGCAGTTCTTC. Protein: CSARDLYGGLAVDEQFF.

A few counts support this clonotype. In nucleotides, the CDR3 is TGTGCCAGCAGTCTATCTTTTCCAAATCAGCCCCAGCATTTT. This encodes CASSLSFPNQPQHF. The rearrangement uses TRBV28 and TRBJ1-5; D unresolved. Looked up from germline, CDR1 is MDHEN and CDR2 is SYDVKM. Trimming cost V 5 bases and J 4 bases, with 12 bases left between them. The CDR3 runs to 14 residues.

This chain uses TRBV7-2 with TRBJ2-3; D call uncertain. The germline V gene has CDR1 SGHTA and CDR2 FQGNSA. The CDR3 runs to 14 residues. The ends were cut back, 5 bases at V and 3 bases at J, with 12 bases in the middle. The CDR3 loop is CASSHFKQTDTQYF. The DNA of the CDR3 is TGTGCCAGCAGCCATTTTAAACAGACAGATACGCAGTATTTT.

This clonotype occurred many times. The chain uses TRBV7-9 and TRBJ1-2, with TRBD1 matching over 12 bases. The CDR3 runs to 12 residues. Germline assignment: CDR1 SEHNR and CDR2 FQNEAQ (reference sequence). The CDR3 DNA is TGTGCTGGGGACAGGGGGCTGTATGGCTACACCTTC. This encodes CAGDRGLYGYTF.

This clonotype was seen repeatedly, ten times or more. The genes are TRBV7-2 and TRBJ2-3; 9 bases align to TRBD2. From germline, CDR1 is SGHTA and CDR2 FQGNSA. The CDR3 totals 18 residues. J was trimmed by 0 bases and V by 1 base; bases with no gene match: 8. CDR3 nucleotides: TGTGCCAGCAGCTTAGAGTTAGGACTAGCGATTAGCACAGATACGCAGTATTTT. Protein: CASSLELGLAISTDTQYF.

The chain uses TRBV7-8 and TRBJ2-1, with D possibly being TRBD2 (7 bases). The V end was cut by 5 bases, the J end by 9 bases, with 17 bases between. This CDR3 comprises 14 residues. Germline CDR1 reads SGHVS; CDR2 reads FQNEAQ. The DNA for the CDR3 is TGTGCCAGCAGCGATCTTTACGGGGGGCGTGAGCAGTTCTTC. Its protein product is CASSDLYGGREQFF.

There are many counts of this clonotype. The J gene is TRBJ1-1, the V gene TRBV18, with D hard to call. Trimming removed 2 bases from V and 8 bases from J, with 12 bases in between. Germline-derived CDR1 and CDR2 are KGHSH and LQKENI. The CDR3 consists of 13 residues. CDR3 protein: CASSPTPDLEAFF. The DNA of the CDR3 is TGTGCCAGCTCACCAACACCGGACTTGGAAGCTTTCTTT.

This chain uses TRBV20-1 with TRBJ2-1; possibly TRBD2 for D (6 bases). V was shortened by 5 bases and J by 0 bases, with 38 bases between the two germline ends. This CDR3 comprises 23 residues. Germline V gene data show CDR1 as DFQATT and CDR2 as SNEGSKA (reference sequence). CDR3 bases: TGCAGTGCTTGTACTAATGCGGCTCTAGCGCATAGTAGATGTATGAGCTCCTACAATGAGCAGTTCTTC. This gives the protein CSACTNAALAHSRCMSSYNEQFF.

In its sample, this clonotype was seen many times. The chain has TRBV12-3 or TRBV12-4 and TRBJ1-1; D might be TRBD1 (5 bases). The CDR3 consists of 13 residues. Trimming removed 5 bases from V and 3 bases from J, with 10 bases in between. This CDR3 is CASSRDLYTEAFF. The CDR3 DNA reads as TGTGCCAGCAGTCGGGACTTATACACTGAAGCTTTCTTT.